The entry that follows covers one T cell receptor (beta chain) sequence. This clonotype was seen a handful of times. The antigen it binds to is not known. No much larger clone exists at a distance of one base, and base qualities are not known. This sample stems from a study of response to subunit inactivated influenza vaccine (dated by TCRdb to the late 2010s). With regard to the full study: The study used deep quantitative T cell receptor repertoire profiling to track responses to a trivalent subunit inactivated influenza vaccine.

V is trimmed back by 4 bases and J by 4 bases, and the junction contains 6 bases that no gene match accounts for. The CDR3 numbers 14 residues from cysteine through phenylalanine. Just CDR3 DNA is preserved here, 42 bases in frame from base 1. CDR1 MDHEN and CDR2 SYDVKM were looked up in the germline V gene. Points the paper makes about the study in general: The authors suggested that each seasonal influenza vaccination may recruit only a limited number of new T cells.

Receptor amplification or capture employed RT-PCR. The listed sequencing device is Illumina HiSeq 2500. The raw public data were reprocessed by TCRdb itself: fastp quality trimming at Q25, MiXCR clonotype calling, in-frame beta chains only. Rows with one shared CDR3 protein collapse into an entry with the most common genes and DNA. A total of under 750,000 distinct CDR3 sequences appear in this sample, about an eighth of them only once. Jointly, the top ten make up roughly 10% of the sample. The clonotype was recovered from a man between 50 and 59 years old who received an inactivated influenza vaccine. Donor details come from another sample of the same person, matched by shared clones. The chain joins TRBV28 to TRBJ2-7, and 8 junction bases match TRBD1. Here the sequenced sample was PBMCs from blood, taken on the day of vaccination. CDR3 sequence: CASSYRTGRYEQYF. At the DNA level, the sequence is TGTGCCAGCAGTTACCGGACAGGGAGGTACGAGCAGTACTTC.